Below, 14 T cell receptor beta chains from the same sample are listed, as sequenced in a study of identical twins. TCRdb re-called the 5' RACE reads with MiXCR, one entry per CDR3 protein. The sample carries 450,000 or so distinct CDR3 sequences, around 24% recorded once. The data were also submitted as part of a second study, on T cells expressing NK-cell markers.

The material sequenced was CD4+ T cells sorted from blood. These receptor sequences come from a woman between 18 and 29 years old in good health.

This rearrangement joins TRBV25-1 to TRBJ2-3, with TRBD1 matching 9 bases. Germline trimming cut 2 bases from V and 3 bases from J; bases unmatched to any gene: 3. CDR3 size: 15 residues. CDR1 is MGHDK and CDR2 is SYGVNS in the germline V gene. CDR3 sequence reads: CASSEPGTGTDTQYF. CDR3 DNA sequence: TGTGCCAGCAGTGAACCCGGGACAGGGACAGATACGCAGTATTTT.

This chain joins TRBV2 and TRBJ2-7, with D tentatively TRBD1 or TRBD2 (6 bases each). V was shortened by 4 bases and J by 0 bases, with 10 bases between the two germline ends. CDR3 size: 14 residues. Looked up from germline, CDR1 is SNHLY and CDR2 is FYNNEI. The CDR3 protein is CASSVRGHSYEQYF. The DNA for the CDR3 is TGTGCCAGCAGTGTCCGGGGGCACTCCTACGAGCAGTACTTC.

The chain employs TRBV20-1 and TRBJ2-4; 10 bases line up with TRBD2. The CDR3 totals 16 residues. Germline V gene lookup returns CDR1 DFQATT and CDR2 SNEGSKA (reference sequence). J lost 3 bases, V lost 0 bases, and 5 bases had no gene match. As DNA, the CDR3 is TGCAGTGCTAGAGATCCGCTAGCGGGAGTCAAAAACATTCAGTACTTC. Translated: CSARDPLAGVKNIQYF.

The chain is built from TRBV5-6 and TRBJ2-3; 13 bases agree with TRBD2. V shed 3 bases, J shed 4 bases, and the junction held 5 bases outside the gene matches. The CDR3 runs 16 residues. Germline lookup yields CDR1 SGHDT and CDR2 YYEEEE. The DNA of the CDR3 is TGTGCCAGCAGCTCAAGGACTAGCGGGAGAGCAGATACGCAGTATTTT. Translating it yields CASSSRTSGRADTQYF.

The chain links TRBV28 to TRBJ1-6; 9 bases match TRBD1. J lost 7 bases, V lost 5 bases, and 6 bases had no gene match. CDR1 is MDHEN and CDR2 is SYDVKM in the germline V gene. This CDR3 has 15 residues. The CDR3 DNA is TGTGCCAGCAGTACACCGGGACAGGGCAATTCACCCCTCCACTTT. Translated, it gives CASSTPGQGNSPLHF.

This clonotype showed up just a few times. The rearrangement joins TRBV3-1 to TRBJ1-1; no clear D. Trimming removed 10 bases from V and 5 bases from J, with 11 bases in between. Per the germline V gene, CDR1 is LGHDT and CDR2 is YNNKEL (reference sequence). This CDR3 is 11 amino acids long. This CDR3 reads CATMGGTEAFF. CDR3 DNA sequence: TGTGCCACCATGGGAGGGACTGAAGCTTTCTTT.

This clonotype occurred a few times. The chain employs TRBV20-1 and TRBJ2-3; weak D call: TRBD2 (5 bases). V lost 3 bases, J lost 1 base, and 11 bases lay in between. Per the germline V gene, CDR1 is DFQATT and CDR2 is SNEGSKA (reference sequence). The CDR3 is made up of 14 amino acids. The DNA of the CDR3 is TGCAGTGCTAGGGGAGTAGCCGGCACAGATACGCAGTATTTT. Its translation: CSARGVAGTDTQYF.

The rearrangement joins TRBV7-9 to TRBJ2-1; 11 bases line up with TRBD2. The CDR3 length is 17 residues. V trimming: 5 bases; J trimming: 7 bases; junction bases outside the gene matches: 13. Per germline, CDR1 SEHNR and CDR2 FQNEAQ (reference sequence). The CDR3 reads CASSPQGGLAVKNEQFF. The CDR3 DNA is TGTGCCAGCAGCCCCCAGGGGGGACTAGCGGTTAAAAATGAGCAGTTCTTC.

The rearrangement joins TRBV5-1 to TRBJ2-1; 9 bases agree with TRBD2. Looked up from germline, CDR1 is SGHRS and CDR2 is YFSETQ. The CDR3 totals 16 residues. Trimming cost V 0 bases and J 2 bases; bases outside gene matches: 3. The CDR3 sequence is CASSLDGGGAYNEQFF. CDR3 sequence (DNA): TGCGCCAGCAGCTTGGATGGCGGGGGGGCCTACAATGAGCAGTTCTTC.

This clonotype was detected once. This chain links TRBV9 with TRBJ2-7, with 8 positions matching TRBD2. There are 14 residues in the CDR3. Germline V gene lookup returns CDR1 SGDLS and CDR2 YYNGEE. Trimming at V came to 0 bases and at J to 2 bases, leaving 1 base not matched to a gene. The chain's CDR3 is CASSVERGPYEQYF. The CDR3 DNA is TGTGCCAGCAGCGTAGAGCGGGGGCCCTACGAGCAGTACTTC. Complete variable domain (other parts from reference TRBV9 and TRBJ2-7): DSGVTQTPKHLITATGQRVTLRCSPRSGDLSVYWYQQSLDQGLQFLIQYYNGEERAKGNILERFSAQQFPDLHSELNLSSLELGDSALYFCASSVERGPYEQYFGPGTRLTVT.

Only a few counts were recorded for this clonotype. The rearrangement uses TRBV7-9 and TRBJ2-1, with TRBD2 matching 9 bases. The V segment lost 6 bases and the J segment 2 bases; nucleotides outside the gene matches: 5. The CDR3 contains 15 residues. Germline V lookup: CDR1 SEHNR, CDR2 FQNEAQ (reference sequence). CDR3 region: CASSKLAGAYNEQFF. CDR3 DNA sequence: TGTGCCAGCAGTAAACTAGCGGGTGCCTACAATGAGCAGTTCTTC.

The chain is built from TRBV7-9 and TRBJ1-2; the match to TRBD1 covers 9 bases. V lost 7 bases, J lost 7 bases, and 13 bases stayed unmatched. The CDR3 has 15 residues. Germline V gene data show CDR1 as SEHNR and CDR2 as FQNEAQ (reference sequence). Here the CDR3 reads CASTGEGDRVVGYTF. CDR3 bases: TGTGCCAGCACCGGTGAGGGGGACAGGGTTGTTGGCTACACCTTC.

V usage is TRBV29-1 and J usage is TRBJ2-2; a possible D gene is TRBD1 (5 bases). This CDR3 comprises 15 residues. The V end was cut by 3 bases, the J end by 3 bases, with 14 bases between. Germline values: CDR1 SQVTM, CDR2 ANQGSEA. CDR3 sequence: CSVEIGPGHTGELFF. The CDR3 DNA sequence: TGCAGCGTTGAGATCGGGCCAGGGCACACCGGGGAGCTGTTTTTT.

The chain uses TRBV20-1 and TRBJ2-5; D might be TRBD2 (5 bases). The germline V gene has CDR1 DFQATT and CDR2 SNEGSKA (reference sequence). The CDR3 loop spans 14 amino acids. V lost 0 bases and J 5 bases, leaving 13 bases between the germline ends. The CDR3 bases are TGCAGTGCTAGAGATTCCGAGGGTGCGGAGACCCAGTACTTC. Translation: CSARDSEGAETQYF.